This TCR beta chain was obtained from a study of cytomegalovirus exposure and HLA in healthy donors. This CDR3 comprises 15 residues. The germline V gene has CDR1 MRHNA and CDR2 SNTAGT. Trimming at V came to 4 bases and at J to 6 bases, leaving 9 bases not matched to a gene. This clone was seen at least ten times. No antigen is known for it. PCR amplification relied on 60 Vbeta primers (plus 13 Jbeta primers). Sequencing was performed with immunoSEQ multiplex PCR; in TCRdb, only in-frame clones are kept and a portion is missing. The sample carries 130,000 to 150,000 clones, over 65% recorded once. Study results and limitations: As was reported, the classifier diagnosed cytomegalovirus status with high specificity and sensitivity. Several of the most significant clusters appeared linked to common viral pathogens, based on a later analysis. In a later analysis, TCR beta V- and J-gene trimming showed a link to a missense DCLRE1C variant. Another analysis was done later, and it associated roughly 15,000 TCR beta sequences with HLA alleles at 0.05 false discovery rate.

This clonotype originated in a female donor in good health and CMV-seronegative. Material for sequencing was PBMCs. The chain uses TRBV6-4 and TRBJ2-3, with TRBD2 identical over 8 bases. The CDR3 DNA reads TGTGCCAGCAGTGCTTCAGCGGGGGCGGGGGATACGCAGTATTTT. This gives the protein CASSASAGAGDTQYF.